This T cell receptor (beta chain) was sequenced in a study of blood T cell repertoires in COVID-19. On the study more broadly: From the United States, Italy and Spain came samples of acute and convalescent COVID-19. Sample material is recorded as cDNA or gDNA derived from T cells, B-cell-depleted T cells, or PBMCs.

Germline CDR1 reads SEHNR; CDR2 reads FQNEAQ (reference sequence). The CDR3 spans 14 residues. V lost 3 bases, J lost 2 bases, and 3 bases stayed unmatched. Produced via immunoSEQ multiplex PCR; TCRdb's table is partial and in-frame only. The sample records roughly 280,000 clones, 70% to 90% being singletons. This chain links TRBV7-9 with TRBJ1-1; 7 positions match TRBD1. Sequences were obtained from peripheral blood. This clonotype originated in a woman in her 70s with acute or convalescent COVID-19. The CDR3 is CASSLGQFNTEAFF. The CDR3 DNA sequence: TGTGCCAGCAGCTTGGGACAGTTTAACACTGAAGCTTTCTTT.